This is a list of T cell receptor beta chains from one sample in a study of identical twins. TCRdb re-called the 5' RACE reads with MiXCR, one entry per CDR3 protein. The repertoire consists of a few hundred thousand distinct CDR3 sequences, with more than 9% occurring once and the leading ten covering around 3%. The data were also submitted as part of a second study, on yellow fever vaccine responses in identical twins.

The sequenced sample consisted of PBMCs. Every receptor here comes from a woman aged 18-29 years in good health. The CDR3 runs from the conserved cysteine through the conserved F or W. A D gene is named only where the DNA matches it firmly. Where a row states a size, it is once, few, many or the class of an expanded clone; other rows omit it.

clone size	V gene	J gene	D gene	CDR3 DNA	CDR3 protein
.	TRBV20-1	TRBJ2-7	TRBD1	TGCAGTGCTAGAGATGCGGGGGGACAGGGGAGAGCGCTTGAGCAGTACTTC	CSARDAGGQGRALEQYF
.	TRBV6-1	TRBJ2-3	TRBD1	TGTGCCAGCAGTGCCGGGACAGGGTGGACAGATACGCAGTATTTT	CASSAGTGWTDTQYF
few	TRBV5-1	TRBJ1-4	.	TGCGCCAGCAGCGTCTCCGGGACCCTTGTTGAAAAACTGTTTTTT	CASSVSGTLVEKLFF
few	TRBV11-2	TRBJ2-1	.	TGTGCCAGCACCCCTCGGGCGGGGGCCACGGGAAATGAGCAGTTCTTC	CASTPRAGATGNEQFF
many	TRBV9	TRBJ2-5	TRBD1	TGTGCCAGCAACCTCGGACAGGCCCGAGAGACCCAGTACTTC	CASNLGQARETQYF
once	TRBV25-1	TRBJ1-5	.	TGTGCCAGCACCCAGGGCGGGAGTCAGCCCAAGCATTTT	CASTQGGSQPKHF
.	TRBV7-9	TRBJ2-3	.	TGTGCCAGCAGCAGGACTGTGAGCGATACGCAGTATTTT	CASSRTVSDTQYF
.	TRBV6-5	TRBJ1-2	.	TGTGCCAGCAGTTACCCGAATATTCTAGACACTACTAACTATGGCTACACCTTC	CASSYPNILDTTNYGYTF
.	TRBV19	TRBJ2-3	.	TGTGCCAGTAGGTCCCGAGGGCCGGCAGATACGCAGTATTTT	CASRSRGPADTQYF
many	TRBV11-2	TRBJ2-7	TRBD1	TGTGCCAGCACGCCGGGACAGGCACCATACGAGCAGTACTTC	CASTPGQAPYEQYF
few	TRBV6-2/TRBV6-3	TRBJ2-1	TRBD1	TGTGCCAGCAGCGAGGGACAGGGGGCTGTCAATGAGCAGTTCTTC	CASSEGQGAVNEQFF
.	TRBV2	TRBJ2-2	TRBD1	TGTGCCAGCAGGAGACAGGGTCCCGGGGAGCTGTTTTTT	CASRRQGPGELFF
many	TRBV6-2/TRBV6-3	TRBJ2-1	TRBD1	TGTGCCAGCAGTTCCATAGGACAGGGGAGAACTCAATTCTTC	CASSSIGQGRTQFF
.	TRBV23-1	TRBJ2-7	TRBD1	TGCGTCAGCAGTCAGTCAATCCGGTGGGACAGGGGGGACTACGAGCAGTACTTC	CVSSQSIRWDRGDYEQYF
few	TRBV21-1	TRBJ2-7	.	TGTGCCCAGCGACGTCCAGGGGGCTACGAGCAGTACTTC	CAQRRPGGYEQYF
few	TRBV12-3/TRBV12-4	TRBJ2-3	.	TGTGCCAGCAGTTTTGCCGAGACAGATACGCAGTATTTT	CASSFAETDTQYF
many	TRBV5-1	TRBJ2-7	.	TGCGCCAGCAGCTTGGGTGGGGGCGCGGCCTACTACGAGCAGTACTTC	CASSLGGGAAYYEQYF
few	TRBV28	TRBJ2-4	.	TGTGCCAGTGGTGGAGGGGCTGGAGCCAAAAACATTCAGTACTTC	CASGGGAGAKNIQYF
.	TRBV7-2	TRBJ2-7	TRBD2	TGTGCCAGCAGCTTAAAGTCTCTAGCGGGGTACGAGCAGTACTTC	CASSLKSLAGYEQYF
.	TRBV7-2	TRBJ2-1	.	TGTGCCAGCAGCTTAGTCTCCGCCGACAATGAGCAGTTCTTC	CASSLVSADNEQFF
.	TRBV20-1	TRBJ2-3	.	TGCAGTGCTAGAGATAGCGCGGCGCCGTACACAGATACGCAGTATTTT	CSARDSAAPYTDTQYF
.	TRBV2	TRBJ2-1	TRBD2	TGTGCCAGCAGTGCTTCTAGCGGGGTGTACAATGAGCAGTTCTTC	CASSASSGVYNEQFF